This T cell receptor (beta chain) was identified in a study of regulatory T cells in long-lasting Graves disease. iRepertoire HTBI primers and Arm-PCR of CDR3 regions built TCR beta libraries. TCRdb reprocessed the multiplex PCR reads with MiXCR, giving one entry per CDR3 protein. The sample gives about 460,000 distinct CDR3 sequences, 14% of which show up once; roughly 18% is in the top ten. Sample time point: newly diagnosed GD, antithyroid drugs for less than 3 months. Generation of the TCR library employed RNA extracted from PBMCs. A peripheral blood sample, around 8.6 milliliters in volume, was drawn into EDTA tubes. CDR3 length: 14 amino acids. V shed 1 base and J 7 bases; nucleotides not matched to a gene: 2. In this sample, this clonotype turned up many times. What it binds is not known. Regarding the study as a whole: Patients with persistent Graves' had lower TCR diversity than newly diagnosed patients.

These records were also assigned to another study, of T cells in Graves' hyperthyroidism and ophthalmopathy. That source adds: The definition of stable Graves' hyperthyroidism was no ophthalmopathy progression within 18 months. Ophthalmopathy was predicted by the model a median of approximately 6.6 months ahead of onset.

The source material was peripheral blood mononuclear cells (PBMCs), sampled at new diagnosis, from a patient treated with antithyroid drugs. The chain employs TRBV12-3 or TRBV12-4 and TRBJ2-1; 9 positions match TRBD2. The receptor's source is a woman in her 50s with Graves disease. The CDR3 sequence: CASSLVAGVNEQFF. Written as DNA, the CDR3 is TGTGCCAGCAGTTTAGTAGCGGGAGTTAATGAGCAGTTCTTC.